A selection of T cell receptor beta chains follows, all from one sample in a study of regulatory T cells in long-lasting Graves disease. TCRdb reprocessed the multiplex PCR reads via MiXCR and lists one record per CDR3 protein. Seen here are about 530,000 distinct CDR3 sequences, about 16% observed once, and the top ten hold 20% to 25%. This same sample was also taken into another study, of T cells in Graves' hyperthyroidism and ophthalmopathy.

Sequencing used peripheral blood mononuclear cells (PBMCs), obtained at new diagnosis, from a patient treated with antithyroid drugs. These receptors originate from a woman aged 35-65 years with Graves disease. Both conserved end residues are part of each CDR3.

v_call cdr3_aa
TRBV29-1 CSVVPPGKWETQYF
TRBV24-1 CATSPRGGGVDEQFF
TRBV5-1 CASSTRGTGQNEKLFF
TRBV3-1 CASSQELVNYGYTF
TRBV12-3/TRBV12-4 CASSYNSNEQYF
TRBV11-2 CASSLDWTSPETQYF
TRBV6-1 CASSRTGSSNEQFF
TRBV20-1 CSARGGGAREQFF
TRBV29-1 CSVEGPNNQPQHF
TRBV12-3/TRBV12-4 CASTAGGLNQPQHF
TRBV10-3 CAIRGLGSTDTQYF
TRBV13 CASRGLARYNEQFF
TRBV12-3/TRBV12-4 CASRRTSGGARPFF
TRBV5-1 CASNTGQVSGANVLTF
TRBV11-2 CASSLYGGSAFF
TRBV15 CATSRDLAGGLRPEKDTQYF
TRBV6-2/TRBV6-3 CASTLADSKTYEQYF
TRBV7-6 CASSPRRGNDPEEKLFF
TRBV3-1 CASSQMGETLGGYTF
TRBV20-1 CSAGMGNTIYF
TRBV28 CASSLIRSTNYGYTF
TRBV5-1 CASRFGSESNQPQHF
TRBV29-1 CSVASGGENGYTF